Presented here are 11 T cell receptor beta chains from one specimen sequenced in a study of blood T cell repertoires in COVID-19. Sequencing was performed with immunoSEQ multiplex PCR; in TCRdb, only in-frame clones are kept and a portion is missing. The data hold roughly 100,000 clones, with approximately 86% observed a single time. The sample was peripheral blood. The receptors originated from a woman aged 45 to 65 with COVID-19, enrolled during active disease.

V is TRBV19 and J is TRBJ1-4; D unresolved. The V end was cut by 7 bases, the J end by 4 bases, with 13 bases between. The length of the CDR3 is 14 residues. The germline gives CDR1 LNHDA, CDR2 SQIVND (reference sequence). CDR3 sequence (DNA): TGTGCCAGTACCAGCGGGCGTAGTAATGAAAAACTGTTTTTT. It specifies CASTSGRSNEKLFF.

This clone showed up just once. The chain employs TRBV5-1 and TRBJ1-1; D is unclear. Germline lookup yields CDR1 SGHRS and CDR2 YFSETQ. The CDR3 sequence is 16 residues long. Deletions cut 0 bases from V and 1 base from J, with 13 bases between. In DNA form, the CDR3 reads TGCGCCAGCAGCTTGGCCGTTGGCGCGGGGAACACTGAAGCTTTCTTT. Translating gives CASSLAVGAGNTEAFF.

This clone showed up just once. This chain uses TRBV6-5 with TRBJ2-7; 11 positions agree with TRBD2. CDR3 length: 15 amino acids. The trim removed 2 bases at V and 2 bases at J, leaving 2 bases unmatched. Germline values: CDR1 MNHEY, CDR2 SVGAGI. The CDR3 DNA sequence: TGTGCCAGCAGTTACGGTAGCGGGGGGGCCTACGAGCAGTACTTC. Protein product: CASSYGSGGAYEQYF.

The rearrangement joins TRBV5-4 to TRBJ2-7; 14 bases fit TRBD2. The J segment lost 3 bases and the V segment lost 4 bases, leaving 6 bases of the junction unmatched. CDR1 and CDR2 from the germline V gene are SGHNT and YYREEE (reference sequence). The CDR3 has 16 residues. As DNA, the CDR3 is TGTGCCAGCAGCAGGGGACTAGCGGGGGCCGACTACGAGCAGTACTTC. This gives the protein CASSRGLAGADYEQYF.

The chain joins TRBV30 to TRBJ2-1; D is perhaps TRBD1 (6 bases). The CDR3 covers 14 residues. Germline V gene data show CDR1 as GTSNPN and CDR2 as SVGIG (reference sequence). The V end lost 1 base, the J end lost 3 bases, and 10 bases lay between the germline ends. The CDR3 coding sequence is TGTGCCTGGAGTGGCCAGGACAGCTACAATGAGCAGTTCTTC. Translated, it gives CAWSGQDSYNEQFF.

This chain links TRBV6-5 with TRBJ2-2; the match to TRBD2 covers 8 bases. V gave up 8 bases and J gave up 4 bases; unmatched junction bases: 9. The CDR3 contains 15 residues. Germline lookup yields CDR1 MNHEY and CDR2 SVGAGI. This CDR3 is CASVIGGGPTGELFF. CDR3 coding DNA: TGTGCCAGCGTTATCGGCGGGGGGCCCACCGGGGAGCTGTTTTTT.

The chain has TRBV28 and TRBJ1-2; TRBD1 matches at 11 bases. The CDR3 totals 16 residues. CDR1 and CDR2 from the germline V gene are MDHEN and SYDVKM. V shed 7 bases and J 1 base; nucleotides not matched to a gene: 8. CDR3 in amino acids: CASTPTGQGVNYGYTF. CDR3 sequence (DNA): TGTGCCAGCACCCCAACGGGACAGGGGGTTAACTATGGCTACACCTTC.

This rearrangement joins TRBV7-2 to TRBJ1-1; D is perhaps TRBD1 (5 bases). Germline values: CDR1 SGHTA, CDR2 FQGNSA. V was cut by 2 bases and J by 2 bases, with 9 bases left in between. This CDR3 comprises 14 residues. CDR3 nucleotides: TGTGCCAGCAGCTTATTCGGGGGAAACACTGAAGCTTTCTTT. Its protein product is CASSLFGGNTEAFF.

The V call is TRBV27, the J call TRBJ2-3; 14 bases fit TRBD2. Germline CDR1 MNHEY, CDR2 SMNVEV (reference sequence). The CDR3 is 18 residues long. The J segment lost 0 bases and the V segment lost 6 bases, leaving 8 bases of the junction unmatched. The CDR3 region has the DNA TGTGCCAGCAGACCGCCGGGACTAGCGGGAGATAGCACAGATACGCAGTATTTT. This encodes CASRPPGLAGDSTDTQYF.

This chain links TRBV2 with TRBJ1-2; a possible D gene is TRBD1 (5 bases). Germline V gene sequence: CDR1 SNHLY, CDR2 FYNNEI. CDR3 size: 14 residues. The germline V and J ends were trimmed by 3 bases and 4 bases, with 12 bases remaining between them. The CDR3 is CASSEQGGGYGYTF. The CDR3 nucleotides read TGTGCCAGCAGTGAGCAGGGAGGTGGCTATGGCTACACCTTC.

This chain connects TRBV15 to TRBJ2-7; a possible D gene is TRBD2 (6 bases). V lost 1 base and J 6 bases, leaving 13 bases between the germline ends. CDR1 is LNHNV and CDR2 is YYDKDF in the germline V gene (reference sequence). The CDR3 is 14 residues long. This CDR3 is CATSRAGLAREQYF. As DNA, the CDR3 is TGTGCCACCAGCAGAGCTGGGCTAGCGCGCGAGCAGTACTTC.